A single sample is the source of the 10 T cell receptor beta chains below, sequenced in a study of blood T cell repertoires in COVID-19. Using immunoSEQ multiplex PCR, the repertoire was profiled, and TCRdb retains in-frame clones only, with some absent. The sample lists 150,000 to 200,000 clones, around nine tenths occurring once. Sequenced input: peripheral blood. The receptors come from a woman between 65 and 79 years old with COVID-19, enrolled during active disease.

The CDR3 DNA follows: TGCGCCAGCAGTCAATGGTACAGGGTAATTTATGGCTACACCTTC. This gives the protein CASSQWYRVIYGYTF. The chain links TRBV23-1 to TRBJ1-2; TRBD1 might be the D (6 bases). TRBV23-1 is recorded as an ORF, its role being uncertain. This CDR3 has 15 amino acids. V dropped 1 base and J dropped 5 bases, with 14 bases sitting between them.

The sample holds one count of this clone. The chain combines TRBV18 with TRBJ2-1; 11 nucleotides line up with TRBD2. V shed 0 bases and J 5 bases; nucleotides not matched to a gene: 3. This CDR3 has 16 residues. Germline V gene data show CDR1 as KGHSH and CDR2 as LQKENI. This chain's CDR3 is CASSPPMTSGNNEQFF. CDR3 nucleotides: TGTGCCAGCTCACCACCGATGACTAGCGGGAACAATGAGCAGTTCTTC.

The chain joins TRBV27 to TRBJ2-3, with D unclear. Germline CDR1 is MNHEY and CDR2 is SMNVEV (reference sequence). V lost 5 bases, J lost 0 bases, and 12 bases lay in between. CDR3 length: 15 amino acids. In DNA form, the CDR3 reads TGTGCCAGCAGTCAGTACAAGACTAGCACAGATACGCAGTATTTT. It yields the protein CASSQYKTSTDTQYF.

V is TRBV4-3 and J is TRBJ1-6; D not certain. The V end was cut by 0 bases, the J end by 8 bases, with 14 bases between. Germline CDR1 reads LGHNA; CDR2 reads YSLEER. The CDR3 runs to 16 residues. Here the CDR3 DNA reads TGCGCCAGCAGCCAAGATTTACGGGGTCCGGATTCACCCCTCCACTTT. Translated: CASSQDLRGPDSPLHF.

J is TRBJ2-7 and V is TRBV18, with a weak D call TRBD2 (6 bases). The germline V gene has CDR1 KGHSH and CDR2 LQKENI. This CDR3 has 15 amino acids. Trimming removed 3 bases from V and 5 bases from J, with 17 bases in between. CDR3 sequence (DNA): TGTGCCAGCTCACCTCGATTGGGGGGTTGGAACGAGCAGTACTTC. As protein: CASSPRLGGWNEQYF.

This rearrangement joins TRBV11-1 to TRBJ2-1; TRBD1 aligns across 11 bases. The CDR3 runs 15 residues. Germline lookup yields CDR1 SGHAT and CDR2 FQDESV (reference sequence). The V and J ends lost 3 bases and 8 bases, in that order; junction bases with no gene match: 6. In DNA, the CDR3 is TGTGCCAGCAGCTTCTCCGGGGACAGGGGGGATGAGCAGTTCTTC. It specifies CASSFSGDRGDEQFF.

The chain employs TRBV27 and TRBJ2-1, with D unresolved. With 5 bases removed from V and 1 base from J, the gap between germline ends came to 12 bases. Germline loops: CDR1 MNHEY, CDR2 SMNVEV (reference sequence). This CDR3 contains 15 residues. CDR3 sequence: CASSPRSQSYNEQFF. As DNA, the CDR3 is TGTGCCAGCAGTCCCCGATCACAATCCTACAATGAGCAGTTCTTC.

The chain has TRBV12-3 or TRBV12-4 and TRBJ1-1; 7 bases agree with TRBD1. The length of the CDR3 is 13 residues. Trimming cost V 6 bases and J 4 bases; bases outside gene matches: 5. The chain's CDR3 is CASREQGSTEAFF. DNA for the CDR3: TGTGCCAGCAGGGAACAGGGGTCCACTGAAGCTTTCTTT.

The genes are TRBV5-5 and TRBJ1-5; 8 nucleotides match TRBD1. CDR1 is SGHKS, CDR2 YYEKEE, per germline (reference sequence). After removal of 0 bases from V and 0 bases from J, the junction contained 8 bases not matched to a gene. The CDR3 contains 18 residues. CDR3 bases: TGTGCCAGCAGCTTGGCCGGACAGGGACGGTATAGCAATCAGCCCCAGCATTTT. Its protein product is CASSLAGQGRYSNQPQHF.

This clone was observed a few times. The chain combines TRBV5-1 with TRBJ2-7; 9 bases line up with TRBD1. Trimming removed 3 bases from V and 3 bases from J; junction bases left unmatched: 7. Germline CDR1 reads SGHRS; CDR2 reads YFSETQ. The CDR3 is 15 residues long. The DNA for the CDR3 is TGCGCCAGCAGCTCGGGGACAGGGAAACTCTACGAGCAGTACTTC. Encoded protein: CASSSGTGKLYEQYF.